This paragraph covers one T cell receptor beta chain sequence. The PCR contained 60 Vbeta and 13 Jbeta primers. Some clones are missing from TCRdb's copy, which holds only in-frame ones; the method was immunoSEQ multiplex PCR. The table shows around 100,000 clones, with under 90% occurring only once. The sample comes from a study of cytomegalovirus exposure and HLA in healthy donors. There are 17 residues in the CDR3. With V trimmed by 2 bases and J by 0 bases, 6 bases remained unmatched. Germline V gene lookup returns CDR1 LNHDA and CDR2 SQIVND (reference sequence). The chain links TRBV19 to TRBJ1-5; 8 bases line up with TRBD1. The source is a woman in her sixties or seventies in good health and CMV-seropositive. Material: PBMCs. DNA of the CDR3: TGTGCCAGTAGTATATTGGGGACAGGTAATAGCAATCAGCCCCAGCATTTT. Its protein is CASSILGTGNSNQPQHF.